The present T cell receptor beta chain was sequenced within a study of blood T cells in healthy people across ages. Study results and limitations: Diversity of TCR beta correlated strongly with naive T cell percentage. Long-lived and aged donors differed, with more naive CD4+ cells and higher diversity in the long-lived.

Through a sample-barcoded 5' primer and a J-beta primer mix, a second PCR was run for 7 to 11 cycles. TCRdb re-called the 5' RACE reads through MiXCR, storing one row per CDR3 protein. Of fewer than 750,000 distinct CDR3 sequences in the sample, roughly half were seen once. The CDR3 has 15 amino acids. V lost 3 bases to trimming and J lost 6 bases; unmatched junction nucleotides: 5. Notes on this clonotype: Its cognate antigen is unknown.

This rearrangement joins TRBV12-3 or TRBV12-4 to TRBJ2-1; TRBD2 agrees at 10 bases. Input material: blood. The sequence came from a woman older than 75 in good health. CDR3 residues: CASSFRTSGSNEQFF. CDR3 coding DNA: TGTGCCAGCAGTTTTCGGACTAGCGGAAGCAATGAGCAGTTCTTC.